The rows below give T cell receptor beta chains drawn from one sample of a study of blood T cells in healthy people across ages. TCRdb ran MiXCR on the 5' RACE reads and lists one entry per CDR3 protein. Counted here are about 640,000 distinct CDR3 sequences, about 54% occurring once; the ten biggest clones make up approximately 40%. The sequencing sample was made of blood. Receptors were obtained from a man aged 55 to 70 in good health. Each CDR3 is given with its conserved first and last residue. The D gene is left open where the match is weak. Rows may omit the clone size; those that give it use once, few, many or a size class.

V gene,D gene,clone size,J gene,CDR3 DNA,CDR3 protein
TRBV10-1,.,few,TRBJ2-5,TGCGCCAGCAGTGAGGCAGGGAGCGAGACCCAGTACTTC,CASSEAGSETQYF
TRBV6-5,TRBD1,.,TRBJ1-1,TGTGCCAGCAGTTACGGACGACAGGGTTCAAAAAGGGACACTGAAGCTTTCTTT,CASSYGRQGSKRDTEAFF
TRBV3-1,TRBD1,.,TRBJ2-1,TGTGCCAGCAGCAGAAACAGGGGCGATGAGCAGTTCTTC,CASSRNRGDEQFF
TRBV4-1,TRBD1,few,TRBJ2-5,TGCGCCAGCAGCCACCAGACAGGGAAAGAGACCCAGTACTTC,CASSHQTGKETQYF
TRBV5-4,.,.,TRBJ2-1,TGTGCCAGCAGCCTCGATGGGCATGAGCAGTTCTTC,CASSLDGHEQFF
TRBV7-9,TRBD1,many,TRBJ2-7,TGTGCCAGCAGCTCAAGGGACAGAACCTACGAGCAGTACTTC,CASSSRDRTYEQYF
TRBV2,.,few,TRBJ1-1,TGTGCCAGCAGTGAGGCGGCTGCAGCTTTCTTT,CASSEAAAAFF
TRBV29-1,TRBD2,.,TRBJ2-5,TGCAGCGGATCGGGACTAGCGGGGGGGATCCAAGAGACCCAGTACTTC,CSGSGLAGGIQETQYF
TRBV3-1,.,.,TRBJ1-1,TGTGCCAGCAGCCAAGATAATTGGACCCCCCGCGGGAAAGCTTTCTTT,CASSQDNWTPRGKAFF
TRBV7-2,.,.,TRBJ1-1,TGTGCCAGCAGCCCGCCTGGGGCGCCGAGGACTGAAGCTTTCTTT,CASSPPGAPRTEAFF
TRBV20-1,TRBD1,.,TRBJ1-5,TGCAGTGCTAGGCTGACAGGGAATCAGCCCCAGCATTTT,CSARLTGNQPQHF
TRBV4-1,TRBD2,.,TRBJ2-7,TGCGCCAGCAGCGTAGTCGGACTAGGGTACGAGCAGTACTTC,CASSVVGLGYEQYF
TRBV6-6,.,.,TRBJ1-6,TGTGCCAGCCGTGCAGAAGGGAGGGATTCACCCCTCCACTTT,CASRAEGRDSPLHF
TRBV5-1,.,.,TRBJ1-6,TGCGCCAGCAGCGACATTGGCACCCTCCACTTT,CASSDIGTLHF
TRBV29-1,TRBD1,.,TRBJ2-5,TGCAGCGGTTATTCGTCAGGGGGAGAGACCCAGTACTTC,CSGYSSGGETQYF
TRBV15,.,.,TRBJ2-5,TGTGCCACCAGCATACTAGGGGGAGAGACCCAGTACTTC,CATSILGGETQYF
TRBV7-2,.,.,TRBJ2-1,TGTGCCAGCAGCTACGCGGGGCCAACAGGGGAGCAGTTCTTC,CASSYAGPTGEQFF
TRBV6-2/TRBV6-3,.,.,TRBJ2-3,TGTGCCAGCAGTTCCGGGGCCCCCAGGGATGCGCAGTATTTT,CASSSGAPRDAQYF
TRBV6-1,.,.,TRBJ2-5,TGTGCCAGCAGTGAAATTAGAGAGACCCAGTACTTC,CASSEIRETQYF
TRBV5-1,.,.,TRBJ2-1,TGCGCCAGCAGCTTGTGGGCAGCCAATGAGCAGTTCTTC,CASSLWAANEQFF
TRBV5-1,.,.,TRBJ2-2,TGCGCCAGCAGCCCAAGGACGGACGCCGGGGAGCTGTTTTTT,CASSPRTDAGELFF
TRBV7-4,.,.,TRBJ1-4,TGTGCCAGCAGTGCAGGGTCTACTAATGAAAAACTGTTTTTT,CASSAGSTNEKLFF
TRBV11-2,.,few,TRBJ2-1,TGTGCCAGCAGCTTAGATGTGGGGGGGCCTCGTGAGCAGTTCTTC,CASSLDVGGPREQFF
TRBV7-9,.,.,TRBJ1-5,TGTGCCAGCAGCTTAGTAGGCGTCAATCAGCCCCAGCATTTT,CASSLVGVNQPQHF
TRBV2,.,.,TRBJ2-3,TGTGCCAGCAGTTTGAACCGTCTTACCGGAGATACGCAGTATTTT,CASSLNRLTGDTQYF
TRBV20-1,TRBD2,.,TRBJ2-5,TGCAGTGCTAGGGGGAGCGGGGGAGGTGGAAAGACCCAGTACTTC,CSARGSGGGGKTQYF
TRBV25-1,.,few,TRBJ1-6,TGTGCCAGCAGTGAATACAGGGCCCAGGATTCACCCCTCCACTTT,CASSEYRAQDSPLHF
TRBV9,TRBD2,once,TRBJ2-1,TGTGCCAGCAGCGTAGGGGGACTAGCTGTAAATGAGCAGTTCTTC,CASSVGGLAVNEQFF
TRBV6-6,TRBD1,.,TRBJ1-2,TGTGCCAGCAGTTACTCGGCCAGGGGGAATGGCTACACCTTC,CASSYSARGNGYTF
TRBV12-3/TRBV12-4,.,few,TRBJ2-3,TGTGCCAGCAGTCTCTCGGGGCGCGCAAGGAAAACAGATACGCAGTATTTT,CASSLSGRARKTDTQYF
TRBV20-1,.,few,TRBJ1-5,TGCAGTGCCCTGGGACTGAAGAATCAGCCCCAGCATTTT,CSALGLKNQPQHF
TRBV2,TRBD2,.,TRBJ2-5,TGTGCCAGCAGTTTTCCCGACGGGAGGCAGTACTTC,CASSFPDGRQYF
TRBV4-1,.,once,TRBJ2-7,TGCGCCAGCAGCCAGATCAGGGGGGCCAATGAGCAGTACTTC,CASSQIRGANEQYF
TRBV20-1,.,.,TRBJ1-2,TGCAGTGCTAGATCCGCGGGGAGTCTGAAGGCCAACTATGGCTACACCTTC,CSARSAGSLKANYGYTF
TRBV7-2,.,many,TRBJ2-1,TGTGCCAGCAGCCCCTCCAGTAGCTCCTACAATGAGCAGTTCTTC,CASSPSSSSYNEQFF
TRBV2,.,.,TRBJ1-5,TGTGCCAGCGGGGGGGACAACAATCAGCCCCAGCATTTT,CASGGDNNQPQHF
TRBV14,.,few,TRBJ2-7,TGTGCCAGCAGCCAAGCCCTTACCTACGAGCAGTACTTC,CASSQALTYEQYF
TRBV7-9,.,.,TRBJ1-2,TGTGCCAGCAGCGTACAGGGTTTGGGCTATGGCTACACCTTC,CASSVQGLGYGYTF
TRBV29-1,.,.,TRBJ1-1,TGCAGCGTTGTCGGACTGGGGAACACTGAAGCTTTCTTT,CSVVGLGNTEAFF